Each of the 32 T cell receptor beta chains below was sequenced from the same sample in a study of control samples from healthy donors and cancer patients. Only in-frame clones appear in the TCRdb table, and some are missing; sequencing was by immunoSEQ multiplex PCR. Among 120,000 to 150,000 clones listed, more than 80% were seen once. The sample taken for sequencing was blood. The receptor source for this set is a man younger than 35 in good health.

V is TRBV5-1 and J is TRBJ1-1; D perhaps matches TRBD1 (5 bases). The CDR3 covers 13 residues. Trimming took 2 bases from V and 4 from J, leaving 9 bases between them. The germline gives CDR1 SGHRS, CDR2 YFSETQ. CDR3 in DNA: TGCGCCAGCAGCTTACGGGGGGGCACTGAAGCTTTCTTT. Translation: CASSLRGGTEAFF.

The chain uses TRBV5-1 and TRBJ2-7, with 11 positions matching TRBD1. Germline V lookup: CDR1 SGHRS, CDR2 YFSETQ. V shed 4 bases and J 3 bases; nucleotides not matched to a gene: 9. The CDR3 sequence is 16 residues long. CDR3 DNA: TGCGCCAGCAGCACGGGGACAGGGGGTTTAGGCTACGAGCAGTACTTC. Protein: CASSTGTGGLGYEQYF.

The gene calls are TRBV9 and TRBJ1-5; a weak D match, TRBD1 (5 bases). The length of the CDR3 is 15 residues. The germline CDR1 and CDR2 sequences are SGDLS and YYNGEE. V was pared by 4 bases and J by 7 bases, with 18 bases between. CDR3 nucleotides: TGTGCCAGCAGCAAAGGTGGGGACCCCAAACAGCCCCAGCATTTT. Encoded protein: CASSKGGDPKQPQHF.

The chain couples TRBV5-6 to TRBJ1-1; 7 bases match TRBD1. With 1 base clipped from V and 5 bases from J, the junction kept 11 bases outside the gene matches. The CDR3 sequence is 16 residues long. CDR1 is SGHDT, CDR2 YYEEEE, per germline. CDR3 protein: CASSLRAGGFWTEAFF. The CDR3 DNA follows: TGTGCCAGCAGCTTGAGGGCAGGGGGGTTCTGGACTGAAGCTTTCTTT.

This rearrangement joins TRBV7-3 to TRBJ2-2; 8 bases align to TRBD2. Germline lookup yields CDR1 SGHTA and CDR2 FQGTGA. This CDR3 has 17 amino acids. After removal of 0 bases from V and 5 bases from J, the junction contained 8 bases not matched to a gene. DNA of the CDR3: TGTGCCAGCAGCTTAACCGGCGCGGGGGGCCGAACCGGGGAGCTGTTTTTT. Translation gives CASSLTGAGGRTGELFF.

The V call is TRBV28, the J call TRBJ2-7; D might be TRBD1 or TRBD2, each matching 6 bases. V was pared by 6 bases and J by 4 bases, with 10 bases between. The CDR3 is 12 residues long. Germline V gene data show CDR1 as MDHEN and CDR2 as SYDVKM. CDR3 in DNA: TGTGCCAGCAGGAGGGGGAGGTACGAGCAGTACTTC. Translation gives CASRRGRYEQYF.

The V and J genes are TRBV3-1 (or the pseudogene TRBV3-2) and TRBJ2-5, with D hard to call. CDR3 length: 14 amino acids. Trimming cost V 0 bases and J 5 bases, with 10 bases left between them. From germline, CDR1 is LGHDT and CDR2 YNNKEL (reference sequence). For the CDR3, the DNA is TGTGCCAGCAGCCAAGACTCTACCTTGGAGACCCAGTACTTC. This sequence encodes CASSQDSTLETQYF.

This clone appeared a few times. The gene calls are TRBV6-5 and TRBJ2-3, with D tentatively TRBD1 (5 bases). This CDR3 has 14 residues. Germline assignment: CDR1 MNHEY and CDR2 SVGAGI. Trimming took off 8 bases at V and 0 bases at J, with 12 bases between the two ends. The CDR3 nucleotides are TGTGCCAGCCCTTCTGGGGCTAGCACAGATACGCAGTATTTT. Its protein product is CASPSGASTDTQYF.

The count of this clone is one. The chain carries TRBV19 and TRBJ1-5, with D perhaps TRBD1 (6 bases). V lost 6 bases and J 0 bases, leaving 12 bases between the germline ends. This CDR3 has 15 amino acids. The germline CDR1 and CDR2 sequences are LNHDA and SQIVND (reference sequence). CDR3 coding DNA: TGTGCCAGTAGCACCGGGACACATAGCAATCAGCCCCAGCATTTT. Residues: CASSTGTHSNQPQHF.

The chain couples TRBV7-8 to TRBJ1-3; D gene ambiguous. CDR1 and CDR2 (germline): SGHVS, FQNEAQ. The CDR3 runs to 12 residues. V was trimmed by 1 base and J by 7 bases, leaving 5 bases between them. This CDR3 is CASSLEGNTIYF. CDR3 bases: TGTGCCAGCAGCTTAGAGGGCAACACCATATATTTT. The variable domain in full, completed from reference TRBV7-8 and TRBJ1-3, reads GAGVSQSPRYKVAKRGQDVALRCDPISGHVSLFWYQQALGQGPEFLTYFQNEAQLDKSGLPSDRFFAERPEGSVSTLKIQRTQQEDSAVYLCASSLEGNTIYFGEGSWLTVV.

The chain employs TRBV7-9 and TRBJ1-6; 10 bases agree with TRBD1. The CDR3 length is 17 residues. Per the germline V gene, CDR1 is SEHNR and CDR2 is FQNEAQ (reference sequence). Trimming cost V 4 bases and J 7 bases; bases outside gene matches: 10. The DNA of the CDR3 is TGTGCCAGCAGCTCCCGGACAGGGGGAGGGTGGAATTCACCCCTCCACTTT. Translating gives CASSSRTGGGWNSPLHF.

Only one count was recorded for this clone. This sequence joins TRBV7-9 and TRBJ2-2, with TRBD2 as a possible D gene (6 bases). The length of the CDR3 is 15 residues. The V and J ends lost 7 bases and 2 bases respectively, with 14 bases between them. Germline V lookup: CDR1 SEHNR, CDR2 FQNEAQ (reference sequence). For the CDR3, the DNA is TGTGCCAGCACCACGCGGGGCATCAACACCGGGGAGCTGTTTTTT. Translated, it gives CASTTRGINTGELFF.

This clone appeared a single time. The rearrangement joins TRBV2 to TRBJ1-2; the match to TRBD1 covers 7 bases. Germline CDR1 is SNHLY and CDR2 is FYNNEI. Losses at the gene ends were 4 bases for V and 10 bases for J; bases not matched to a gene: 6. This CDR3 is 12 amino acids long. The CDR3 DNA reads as TGTGCCAGCAGTGGGGACAGAGACCTCTACACCTTC. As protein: CASSGDRDLYTF.

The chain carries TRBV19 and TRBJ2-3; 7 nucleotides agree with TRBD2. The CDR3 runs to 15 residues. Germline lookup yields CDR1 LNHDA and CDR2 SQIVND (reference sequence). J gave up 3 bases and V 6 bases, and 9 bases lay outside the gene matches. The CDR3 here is CASRRAGTLTDTQYF. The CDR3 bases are TGTGCCAGTAGACGAGCGGGGACCCTAACAGATACGCAGTATTTT.

In nucleotides, the CDR3 is TGTGCCAGCAGCTGGGACAGAAATAACTATGGCTACACCTTC. Protein product: CASSWDRNNYGYTF. The chain combines TRBV13 with TRBJ1-2; 7 bases align to TRBD1. The CDR3 is 14 amino acids. Germline V CDR1 and CDR2: PRHDT, FYEKMQ (reference sequence). V trimming: 4 bases; J trimming: 1 base; junction bases outside the gene matches: 3.

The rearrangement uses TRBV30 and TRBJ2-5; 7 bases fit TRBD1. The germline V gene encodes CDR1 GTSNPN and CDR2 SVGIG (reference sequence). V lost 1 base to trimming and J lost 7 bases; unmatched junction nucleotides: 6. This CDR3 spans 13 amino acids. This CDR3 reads CAWSDRGLGTQYF. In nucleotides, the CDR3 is TGTGCCTGGAGTGACAGGGGCTTAGGGACCCAGTACTTC.

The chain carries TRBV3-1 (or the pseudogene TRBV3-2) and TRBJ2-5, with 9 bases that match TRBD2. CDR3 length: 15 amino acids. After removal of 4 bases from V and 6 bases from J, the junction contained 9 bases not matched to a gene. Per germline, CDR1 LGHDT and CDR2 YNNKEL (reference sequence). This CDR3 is CASSPFSGGIQTQYF. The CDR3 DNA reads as TGTGCCAGCAGCCCGTTTAGCGGGGGTATTCAGACCCAGTACTTC.

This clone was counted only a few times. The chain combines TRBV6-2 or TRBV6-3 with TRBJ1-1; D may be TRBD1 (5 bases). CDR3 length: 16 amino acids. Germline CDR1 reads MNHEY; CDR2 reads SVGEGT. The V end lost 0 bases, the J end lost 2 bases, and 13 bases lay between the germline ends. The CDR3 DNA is TGTGCCAGCAGTTACTCGATGGCAGGGAGCAACACTGAAGCTTTCTTT. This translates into CASSYSMAGSNTEAFF.

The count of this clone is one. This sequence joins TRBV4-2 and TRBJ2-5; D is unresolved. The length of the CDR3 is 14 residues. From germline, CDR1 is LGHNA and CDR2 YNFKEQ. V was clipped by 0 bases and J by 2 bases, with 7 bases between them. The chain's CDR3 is CASSQDTPQETQYF. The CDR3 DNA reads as TGTGCCAGCAGCCAAGACACTCCACAAGAGACCCAGTACTTC.

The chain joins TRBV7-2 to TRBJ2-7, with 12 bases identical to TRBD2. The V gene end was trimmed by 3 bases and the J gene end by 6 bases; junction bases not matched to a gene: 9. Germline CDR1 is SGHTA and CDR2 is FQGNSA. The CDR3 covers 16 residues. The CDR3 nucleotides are TGTGCCAGCAGCTTCTTACTAGCGGGGGGAATTGGCGAGCAGTACTTC. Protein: CASSFLLAGGIGEQYF.

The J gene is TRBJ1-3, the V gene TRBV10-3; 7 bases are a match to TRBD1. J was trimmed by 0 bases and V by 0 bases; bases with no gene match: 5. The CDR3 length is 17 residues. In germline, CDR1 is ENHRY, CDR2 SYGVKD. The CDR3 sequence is CAISESSGTDSGNTIYF. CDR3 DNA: TGTGCCATCAGTGAGTCCAGTGGGACAGACTCTGGAAACACCATATATTTT.

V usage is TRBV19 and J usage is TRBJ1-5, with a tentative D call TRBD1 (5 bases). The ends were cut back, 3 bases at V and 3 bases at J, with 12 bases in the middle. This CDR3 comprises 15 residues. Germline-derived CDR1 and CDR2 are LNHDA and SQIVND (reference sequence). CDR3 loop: CASSMFSGNNQPQHF. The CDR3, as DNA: TGTGCCAGTAGTATGTTTTCAGGGAACAATCAGCCCCAGCATTTT.

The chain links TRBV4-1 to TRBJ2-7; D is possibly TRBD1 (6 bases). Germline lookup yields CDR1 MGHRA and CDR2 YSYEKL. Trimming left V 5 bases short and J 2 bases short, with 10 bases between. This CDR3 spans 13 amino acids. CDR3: CASSFRQAYEQYF. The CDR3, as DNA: TGCGCCAGCAGCTTCCGACAGGCCTACGAGCAGTACTTC.

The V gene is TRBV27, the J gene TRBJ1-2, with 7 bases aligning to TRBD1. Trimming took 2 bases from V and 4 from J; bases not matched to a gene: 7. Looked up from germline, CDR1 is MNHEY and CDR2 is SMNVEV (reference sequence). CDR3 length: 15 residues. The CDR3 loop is CASSLNTGARYGYTF. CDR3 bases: TGTGCCAGCAGTTTAAATACAGGGGCGCGCTATGGCTACACCTTC.

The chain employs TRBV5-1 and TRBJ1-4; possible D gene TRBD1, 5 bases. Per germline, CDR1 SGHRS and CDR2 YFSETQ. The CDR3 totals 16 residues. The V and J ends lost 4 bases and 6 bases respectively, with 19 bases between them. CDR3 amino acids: CASSPGGRAYDEKLFF. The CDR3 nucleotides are TGCGCCAGCAGCCCCGGGGGGAGGGCTTACGATGAAAAACTGTTTTTT.

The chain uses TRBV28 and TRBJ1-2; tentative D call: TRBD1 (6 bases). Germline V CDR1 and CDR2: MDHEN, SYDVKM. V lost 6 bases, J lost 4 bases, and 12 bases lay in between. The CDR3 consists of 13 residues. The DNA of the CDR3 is TGTGCCAGCAGCAACGGACAGATCTATGGCTACACCTTC. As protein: CASSNGQIYGYTF.

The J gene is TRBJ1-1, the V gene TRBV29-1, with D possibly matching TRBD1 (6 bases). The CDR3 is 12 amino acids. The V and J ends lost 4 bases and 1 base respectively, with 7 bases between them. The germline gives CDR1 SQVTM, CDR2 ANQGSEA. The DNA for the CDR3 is TGCAGCGTTGGACAGGAGAACACTGAAGCTTTCTTT. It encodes CSVGQENTEAFF.

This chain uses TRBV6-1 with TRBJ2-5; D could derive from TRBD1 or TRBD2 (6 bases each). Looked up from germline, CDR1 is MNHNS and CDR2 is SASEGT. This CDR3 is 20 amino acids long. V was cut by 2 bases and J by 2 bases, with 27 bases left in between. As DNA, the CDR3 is TGTGCCAGCAGTGAATTCGGGGGCGTTGGACACACATTTGGGCAAGAGACCCAGTACTTC. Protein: CASSEFGGVGHTFGQETQYF.

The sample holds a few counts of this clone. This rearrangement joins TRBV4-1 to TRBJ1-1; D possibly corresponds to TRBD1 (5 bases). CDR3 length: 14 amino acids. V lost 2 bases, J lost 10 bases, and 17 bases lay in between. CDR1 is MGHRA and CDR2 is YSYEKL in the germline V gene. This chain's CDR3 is CASSQLRQQPTAFF. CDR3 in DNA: TGCGCCAGCAGCCAACTTCGACAGCAGCCTACAGCTTTCTTT.

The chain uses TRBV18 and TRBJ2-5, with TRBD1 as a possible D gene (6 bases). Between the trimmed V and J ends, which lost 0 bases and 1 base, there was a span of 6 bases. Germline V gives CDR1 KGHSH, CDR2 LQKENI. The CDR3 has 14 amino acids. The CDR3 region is CASSPPGAQETQYF. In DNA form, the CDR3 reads TGTGCCAGCTCACCACCGGGGGCCCAAGAGACCCAGTACTTC. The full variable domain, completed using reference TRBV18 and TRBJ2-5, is NAGVMQNPRHLVRRRGQEARLRCSPMKGHSHVYWYRQLPEEGLKFMVYLQKENIIDESGMPKERFSAEFPKEGPSILRIQQVVRGDSAAYFCASSPPGAQETQYFGPGTRLLVL.

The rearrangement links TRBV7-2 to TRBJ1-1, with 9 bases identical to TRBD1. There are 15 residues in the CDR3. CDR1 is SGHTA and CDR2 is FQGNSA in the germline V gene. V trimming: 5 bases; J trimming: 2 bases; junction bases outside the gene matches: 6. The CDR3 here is CASSQQGAKNTEAFF. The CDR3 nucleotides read TGTGCCAGCAGCCAACAGGGGGCGAAAAACACTGAAGCTTTCTTT.

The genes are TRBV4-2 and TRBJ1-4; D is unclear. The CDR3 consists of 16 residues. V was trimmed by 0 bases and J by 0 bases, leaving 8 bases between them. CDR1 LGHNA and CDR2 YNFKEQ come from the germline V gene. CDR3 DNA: TGTGCCAGCAGCCAAGAAAGGCAGGCAACTAATGAAAAACTGTTTTTT. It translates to CASSQERQATNEKLFF.